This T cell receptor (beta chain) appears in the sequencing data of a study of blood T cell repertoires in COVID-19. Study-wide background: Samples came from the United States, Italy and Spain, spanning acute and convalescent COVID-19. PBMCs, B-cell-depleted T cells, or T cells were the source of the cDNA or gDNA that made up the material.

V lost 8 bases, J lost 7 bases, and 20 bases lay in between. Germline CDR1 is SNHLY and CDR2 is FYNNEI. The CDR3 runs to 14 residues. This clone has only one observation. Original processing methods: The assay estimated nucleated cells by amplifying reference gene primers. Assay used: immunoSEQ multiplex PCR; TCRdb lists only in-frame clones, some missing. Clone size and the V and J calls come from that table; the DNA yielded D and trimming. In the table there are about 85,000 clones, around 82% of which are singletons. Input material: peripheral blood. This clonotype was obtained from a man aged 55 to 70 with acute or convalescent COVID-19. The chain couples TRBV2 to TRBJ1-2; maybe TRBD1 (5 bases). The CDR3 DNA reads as TGTGCCAGCTCACAGACAGAAGTACTCGGTGGCTACACCTTC. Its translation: CASSQTEVLGGYTF.